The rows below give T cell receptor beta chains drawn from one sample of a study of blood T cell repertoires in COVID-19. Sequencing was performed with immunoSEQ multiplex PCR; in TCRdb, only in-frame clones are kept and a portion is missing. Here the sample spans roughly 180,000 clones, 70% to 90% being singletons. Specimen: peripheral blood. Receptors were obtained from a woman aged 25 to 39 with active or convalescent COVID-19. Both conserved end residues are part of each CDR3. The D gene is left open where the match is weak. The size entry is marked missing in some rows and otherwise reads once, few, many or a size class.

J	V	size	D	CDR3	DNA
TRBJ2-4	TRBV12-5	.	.	CASGLGAAGGYIQYF	TGTGCTAGTGGTTTGGGGGCAGCCGGAGGGTACATTCAGTACTTC
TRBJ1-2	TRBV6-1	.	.	CASSDTTGSNYGYTF	TGTGCCAGCAGTGATACGACAGGTTCTAACTATGGCTACACCTTC
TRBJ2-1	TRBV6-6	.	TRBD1	CASSYPDRGFDNEQFF	TGTGCCAGCAGTTACCCTGACAGGGGATTCGACAATGAGCAGTTCTTC
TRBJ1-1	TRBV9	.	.	CASSVAQLTTGSTEAFF	TGTGCCAGCAGCGTAGCACAACTAACCACAGGGAGCACTGAAGCTTTCTTT
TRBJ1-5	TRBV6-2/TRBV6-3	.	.	CASSYVALSNQPQHF	TGTGCCAGCAGTTACGTAGCCCTGAGCAATCAGCCCCAGCATTTT
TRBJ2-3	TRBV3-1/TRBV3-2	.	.	CASSPRRGPSTDTQYF	TGTGCCAGCAGCCCCCGGCGGGGGCCTAGCACAGATACGCAGTATTTT
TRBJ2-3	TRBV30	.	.	CAWSVARYFTDTQYF	TGTGCCTGGAGTGTAGCCAGGTACTTCACAGATACGCAGTATTTT
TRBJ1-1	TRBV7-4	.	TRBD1	CASSLGDRGATEAFF	TGTGCCAGCAGCTTGGGCGACAGGGGCGCCACTGAAGCTTTCTTT
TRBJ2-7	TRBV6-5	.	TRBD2	CATLLTSGRYEQYF	TGTGCCACCCTCCTGACTAGCGGGAGATACGAGCAGTACTTC
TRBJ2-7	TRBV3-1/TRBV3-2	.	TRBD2	CASSGGGYEQYF	TGTGCCAGCAGCGGCGGGGGCTACGAGCAGTACTTC
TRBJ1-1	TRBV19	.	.	CASSIEGAPTEAFF	TGTGCCAGTAGTATAGAAGGGGCCCCCACTGAAGCTTTCTTT
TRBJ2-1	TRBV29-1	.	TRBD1	CSVDGTGESYNEQFF	TGCAGCGTTGATGGAACAGGGGAATCCTACAATGAGCAGTTCTTC
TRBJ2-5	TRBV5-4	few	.	CASSLVGGETQYF	TGTGCCAGCAGCTTGGTGGGCGGGGAGACCCAGTACTTC
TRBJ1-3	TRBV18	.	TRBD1	CASSLGTGGSGNTIYF	TGTGCCAGCTCCCTCGGGACAGGGGGCTCTGGAAACACCATATATTTT
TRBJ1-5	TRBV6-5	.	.	CASSYSRGQPQHF	TGTGCCAGCAGTTACTCAAGGGGTCAGCCCCAGCATTTT
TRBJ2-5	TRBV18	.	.	CASSSGILQMETQYF	TGTGCCAGCTCTAGCGGTATTCTACAGATGGAGACCCAGTACTTC